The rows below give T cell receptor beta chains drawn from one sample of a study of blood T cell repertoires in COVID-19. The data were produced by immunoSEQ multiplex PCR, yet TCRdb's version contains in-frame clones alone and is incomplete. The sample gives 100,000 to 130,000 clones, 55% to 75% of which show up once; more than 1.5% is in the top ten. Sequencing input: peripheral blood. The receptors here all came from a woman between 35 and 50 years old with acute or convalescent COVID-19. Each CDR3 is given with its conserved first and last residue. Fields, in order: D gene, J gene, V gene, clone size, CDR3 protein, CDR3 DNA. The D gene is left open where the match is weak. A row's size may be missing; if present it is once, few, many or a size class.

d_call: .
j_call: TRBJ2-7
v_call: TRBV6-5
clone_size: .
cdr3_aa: CASINREYEQYF
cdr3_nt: TGTGCCAGCATTAACAGAGAGTACGAGCAGTACTTC

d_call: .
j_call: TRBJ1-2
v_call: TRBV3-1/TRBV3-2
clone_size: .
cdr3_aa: CASSQDPGRGRGGYTF
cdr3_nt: TGTGCCAGCAGCCAAGATCCGGGCAGGGGTAGGGGTGGCTACACCTTC

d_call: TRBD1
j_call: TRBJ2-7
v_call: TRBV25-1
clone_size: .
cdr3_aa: CASRGQVGDDLISYEQYF
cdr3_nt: TGTGCCAGCAGGGGACAGGTGGGGGACGACTTAATCTCCTACGAGCAGTACTTC

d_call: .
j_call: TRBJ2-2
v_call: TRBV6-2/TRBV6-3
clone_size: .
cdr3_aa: CASSYWAGGELFF
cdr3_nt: TGTGCCAGCAGTTACTGGGCCGGCGGGGAGCTGTTTTTT

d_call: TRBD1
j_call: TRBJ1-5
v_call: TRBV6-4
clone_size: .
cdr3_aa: CASSDTGAHSNQPQHF
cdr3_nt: TGTGCCAGCAGTGATACAGGGGCCCATAGCAATCAGCCCCAGCATTTT

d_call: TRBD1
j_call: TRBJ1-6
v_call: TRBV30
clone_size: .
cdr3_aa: CAYRGQGGNSPLHF
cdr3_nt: TGTGCCTATCGAGGACAGGGCGGCAATTCACCCCTCCACTTT

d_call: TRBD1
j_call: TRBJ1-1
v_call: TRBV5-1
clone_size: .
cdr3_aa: CASSPGQGQAFF
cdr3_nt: TGCGCCAGCAGTCCCGGACAGGGTCAAGCTTTCTTT

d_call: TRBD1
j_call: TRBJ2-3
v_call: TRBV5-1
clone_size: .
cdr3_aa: CASSLVQGVSGDTQYF
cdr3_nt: TGCGCCAGCAGCTTGGTACAGGGGGTATCTGGAGATACGCAGTATTTT

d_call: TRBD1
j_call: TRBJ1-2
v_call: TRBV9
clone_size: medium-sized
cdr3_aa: CASSAQSTGDYGYTF
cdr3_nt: TGTGCCAGCAGCGCTCAATCTACAGGGGACTATGGCTACACCTTC

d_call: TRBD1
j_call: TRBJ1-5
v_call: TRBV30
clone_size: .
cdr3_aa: CAWRGRTGNNQPQHF
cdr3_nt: TGTGCCTGGAGAGGTCGGACAGGGAACAATCAGCCCCAGCATTTT

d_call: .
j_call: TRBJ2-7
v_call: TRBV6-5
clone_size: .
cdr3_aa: CATRGPYEQYF
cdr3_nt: TGTGCCACCCGAGGCCCGTACGAGCAGTACTTC

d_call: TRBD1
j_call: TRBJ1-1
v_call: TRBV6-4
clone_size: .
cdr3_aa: CASSESTGLNTEAFF
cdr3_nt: TGTGCCAGCAGTGAATCGACAGGGTTGAACACTGAAGCTTTCTTT

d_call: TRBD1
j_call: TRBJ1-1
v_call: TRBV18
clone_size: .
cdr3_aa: CASSVQGAGEAFF
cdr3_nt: TGTGCCAGCTCAGTCCAGGGGGCAGGTGAAGCTTTCTTT

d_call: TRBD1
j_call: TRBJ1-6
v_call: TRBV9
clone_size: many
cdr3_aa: CASSVGDRGLYSPLHF
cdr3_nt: TGTGCCAGCAGCGTAGGGGACAGGGGTCTTTATTCACCCCTCCACTTT

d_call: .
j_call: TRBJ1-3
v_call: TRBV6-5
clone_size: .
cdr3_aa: CASRYPGSGNTIYF
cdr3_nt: TGTGCCAGCAGGTACCCAGGCTCTGGAAACACCATATATTTT

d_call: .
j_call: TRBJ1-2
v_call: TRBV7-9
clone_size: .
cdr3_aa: CASSLGLGFSERGYTF
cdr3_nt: TGTGCCAGCAGCTTAGGATTGGGTTTTTCGGAGCGAGGCTACACCTTC

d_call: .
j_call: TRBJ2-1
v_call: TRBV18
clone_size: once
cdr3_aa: CASGDLANEQFF
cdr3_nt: TGTGCCAGCGGGGACTTGGCCAATGAGCAGTTCTTC

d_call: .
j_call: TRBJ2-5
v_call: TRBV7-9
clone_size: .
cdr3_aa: CASSLSVQETQYF
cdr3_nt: TGTGCCAGCAGCTTATCAGTCCAAGAGACCCAGTACTTC

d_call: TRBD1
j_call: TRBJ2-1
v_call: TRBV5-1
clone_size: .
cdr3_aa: CASSPGTAYNEQFF
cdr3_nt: TGCGCCAGCAGCCCCGGGACAGCTTACAATGAGCAGTTCTTC

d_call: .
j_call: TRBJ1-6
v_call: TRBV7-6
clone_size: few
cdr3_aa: CASSPSGGRNSPLHF
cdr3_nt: TGTGCCAGCAGCCCCTCGGGGGGGCGCAATTCACCCCTCCACTTT

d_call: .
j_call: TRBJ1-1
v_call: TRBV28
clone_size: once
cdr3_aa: CASSSYRSGGTEAFF
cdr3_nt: TGTGCCAGCAGCTCCTACAGATCGGGAGGCACTGAAGCTTTCTTT

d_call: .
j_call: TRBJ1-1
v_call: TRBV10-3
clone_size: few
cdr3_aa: CAISVFWTAQNTEAFF
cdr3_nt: TGTGCCATCAGTGTCTTCTGGACAGCTCAGAACACTGAAGCTTTCTTT

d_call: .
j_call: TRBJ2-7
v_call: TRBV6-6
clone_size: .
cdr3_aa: CASSRSQGGEQYF
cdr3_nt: TGTGCCAGCAGTAGGTCTCAAGGGGGCGAGCAGTACTTC

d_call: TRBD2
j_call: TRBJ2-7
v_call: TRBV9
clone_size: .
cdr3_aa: CASSAAGTSGGYEQYF
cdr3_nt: TGTGCCAGCAGCGCAGCCGGGACTAGCGGGGGCTACGAGCAGTACTTC

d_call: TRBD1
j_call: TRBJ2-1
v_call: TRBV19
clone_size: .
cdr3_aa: CATHNLGQGQDEQFF
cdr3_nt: TGTGCCACCCACAACCTCGGACAGGGACAGGATGAGCAGTTCTTC

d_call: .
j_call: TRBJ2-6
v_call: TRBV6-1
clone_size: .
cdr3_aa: CATFTVLGANVLTF
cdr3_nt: TGTGCCACCTTTACGGTATTGGGGGCCAACGTCCTGACTTTC

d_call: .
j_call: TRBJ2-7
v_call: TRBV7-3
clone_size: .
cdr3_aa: CASSFGTGPYEQYF
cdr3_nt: TGTGCCAGCAGCTTCGGTACAGGGCCCTACGAGCAGTACTTC